The next 32 T cell receptor beta chains were all read from a single sample in a study of blood T cell repertoires in COVID-19. Assay: immunoSEQ multiplex PCR; the TCRdb copy retains only in-frame clones and omits some. The sample gives about 27,000 clones, approximately 80% of which show up once; approximately 40% is in the top ten. Sequencing used peripheral blood. Source of these receptors: a woman aged 80 or over with acute or convalescent COVID-19.

The J gene is TRBJ1-5, the V gene TRBV29-1; TRBD1 agrees at 10 bases. The CDR3 spans 14 residues. Germline V lookup: CDR1 SQVTM, CDR2 ANQGSEA. V lost 5 bases to trimming and J lost 2 bases; unmatched junction nucleotides: 3. The CDR3 here is CSVSGTGGNQPQHF. As DNA, the CDR3 is TGCAGCGTTTCCGGGACAGGGGGCAATCAGCCCCAGCATTTT.

The J gene is TRBJ2-1, the V gene TRBV7-2, with 8 bases that match TRBD2. The V gene's germline CDR1 is SGHTA and CDR2 FQGNSA. V lost 3 bases to trimming and J lost 10 bases; unmatched junction nucleotides: 11. The CDR3 is 15 amino acids. CDR3: CASSFRGSGVDEQFF. CDR3 nucleotides: TGTGCCAGCAGCTTTCGGGGTAGCGGGGTGGACGAGCAGTTCTTC.

The rearrangement joins TRBV7-2 to TRBJ1-1; TRBD1 matches 10 bases. Germline V gene data show CDR1 as SGHTA and CDR2 as FQGNSA. The CDR3 runs 18 residues. Trimming at V came to 5 bases and at J to 2 bases, leaving 14 bases not matched to a gene. CDR3 protein: CASSLRSGTGALNTEAFF. Here the CDR3 DNA reads TGTGCCAGCAGCCTGAGATCCGGGACAGGGGCCCTTAACACTGAAGCTTTCTTT.

In its sample, this clone was seen once. The chain links TRBV5-1 to TRBJ2-1; D is unresolved. The CDR3 runs 11 residues. Trimming shortened V by 6 bases and J by 8 bases, and 9 bases separated the two germline ends. Germline V gene sequence: CDR1 SGHRS, CDR2 YFSETQ. The CDR3 is CASTRLDEQFF. CDR3 in DNA: TGCGCCAGCACCCGATTAGATGAGCAGTTCTTC.

This chain uses TRBV20-1 with TRBJ1-4, with unresolved D. Germline V gene lookup returns CDR1 DFQATT and CDR2 SNEGSKA (reference sequence). The CDR3 runs to 13 residues. V was cut by 3 bases and J by 3 bases, with 8 bases left in between. Here the CDR3 reads CSASTAANEKLFF. The CDR3 coding sequence is TGCAGTGCTAGTACAGCGGCTAATGAAAAACTGTTTTTT.

The CDR3, as DNA: TGTGCCAGCTCACCCGGGACAGTTCGGAACACTGAAGCTTTCTTT. It encodes CASSPGTVRNTEAFF. The chain has TRBV18 and TRBJ1-1; TRBD1 matches at 7 bases. V trimming: 3 bases; J trimming: 1 base; junction bases outside the gene matches: 5. CDR3 length: 15 residues. CDR1 and CDR2 from the germline V gene are KGHSH and LQKENI. The full variable domain, rest sourced from reference TRBV18 and TRBJ1-1, is NAGVMQNPRHLVRRRGQEARLRCSPMKGHSHVYWYRQLPEEGLKFMVYLQKENIIDESGMPKERFSAEFPKEGPSILRIQQVVRGDSAAYFCASSPGTVRNTEAFFGQGTRLTVV.

The V call is TRBV30, the J call TRBJ1-5, with TRBD1 matching 9 bases. The CDR3 is made up of 16 amino acids. The junction had 7 bases not matched to a gene; V was cut back by 4 bases and J by 0 bases. Per the germline V gene, CDR1 is GTSNPN and CDR2 is SVGIG (reference sequence). In nucleotides, the CDR3 is TGTGCCTGGAAGACAGGGGGGTTGTATAGCAATCAGCCCCAGCATTTT. Protein sequence: CAWKTGGLYSNQPQHF. The entire variable domain, with the rest obtained from reference TRBV30 and TRBJ1-5, is as follows: SQTIHQWPATLVQPVGSPLSLECTVEGTSNPNLYWYRQAAGRGLQLLFYSVGIGQISSEVPQNLSASRPQDRQFILSSKKLLLSDSGFYLCAWKTGGLYSNQPQHFGDGTRLSIL.

This chain joins TRBV25-1 and TRBJ1-5; tentatively, D is TRBD1 (5 bases). CDR1 MGHDK and CDR2 SYGVNS come from the germline V gene. V shed 3 bases and J shed 6 bases, with 15 bases lying between them. The CDR3 runs 15 residues. The CDR3 DNA sequence: TGTGCCAGCAGTGAGGAGCAGGGTATCGGTCAGCCCCAGCATTTT. This encodes CASSEEQGIGQPQHF.

This rearrangement joins TRBV15 to TRBJ2-3; D perhaps matches TRBD2 (6 bases). CDR3 size: 17 residues. Trimming removed 5 bases at V and 4 bases at J, with 22 bases between. Germline V gives CDR1 LNHNV, CDR2 YYDKDF (reference sequence). CDR3 nucleotides: TGTGCCACCAGCGCCCGGTTAGGCAGGAGGGTCGCAGATACGCAGTATTTT. Protein: CATSARLGRRVADTQYF.

This clone appeared once. The chain links TRBV5-6 to TRBJ2-1; 10 bases are shared with TRBD1. V lost 4 bases and J lost 6; bases outside the gene matches: 13. The CDR3 is made up of 17 amino acids. In germline, CDR1 is SGHDT, CDR2 YYEEEE. CDR3 sequence (DNA): TGTGCCAGCAGCCGCCGCCTTCCCGGGACAGGGGTCAATGAGCAGTTCTTC. The encoded protein is CASSRRLPGTGVNEQFF. Complete variable domain (other parts from reference TRBV5-6 and TRBJ2-1): DAGVTQSPTHLIKTRGQQVTLRCSPKSGHDTVSWYQQALGQGPQFIFQYYEEEERQRGNFPDRFSGHQFPNYSSELNVNALLLGDSALYLCASSRRLPGTGVNEQFFGPGTRLTVL.

In its sample, this clone was seen once. The chain uses TRBV27 and TRBJ2-2; TRBD1 agrees at 8 bases. Unmatched junction bases numbered 6, after V lost 4 bases and J lost 5 bases. Germline V CDR1 and CDR2: MNHEY, SMNVEV (reference sequence). The CDR3 totals 15 residues. The CDR3 loop is CASSSTGVQTGELFF. In DNA form, the CDR3 reads TGTGCCAGCAGTTCGACAGGGGTCCAAACCGGGGAGCTGTTTTTT.

This chain links TRBV23-1 with TRBJ2-7; 13 bases line up with TRBD2. TRBV23-1 is treated as an ORF (open reading frame) with a function not yet certain. The CDR3 spans 19 residues. The trim removed 4 bases at V and 0 bases at J, leaving 12 bases unmatched. CDR3 amino acids: CASSRQHRTSGSPSYEQYF. In DNA, the CDR3 is TGCGCCAGCAGTCGTCAACATCGGACTAGCGGGAGTCCCTCCTACGAGCAGTACTTC.

This clone came up a few times. The J gene is TRBJ1-1, the V gene TRBV6-5; possible D gene TRBD1, 6 bases. This CDR3 is 15 amino acids long. Germline lookup yields CDR1 MNHEY and CDR2 SVGAGI. V gave up 7 bases and J gave up 7 bases, with 22 bases separating them. CDR3 region: CASKNSKNRVGEAFF. The DNA for the CDR3 is TGTGCCAGCAAAAATTCGAAGAACAGGGTCGGTGAAGCTTTCTTT.

This chain joins TRBV25-1 and TRBJ1-4; D unresolved. The CDR3 consists of 12 residues. With 1 base removed from V and 9 bases from J, the gap between germline ends came to 6 bases. Germline lookup yields CDR1 MGHDK and CDR2 SYGVNS. The CDR3 here is CASSESLQKLFF. Written as DNA, the CDR3 is TGTGCCAGCAGTGAATCTCTACAAAAACTGTTTTTT.

CDR3 residues: CASSLEAGGPMNTEAFF. CDR3 DNA: TGTGCCAGCAGTTTAGAAGCAGGGGGCCCTATGAACACTGAAGCTTTCTTT. The chain joins TRBV28 to TRBJ1-1; 8 bases match TRBD1. Germline values: CDR1 MDHEN, CDR2 SYDVKM. J was trimmed by 0 bases and V by 2 bases; bases with no gene match: 8. CDR3 length: 17 residues.

This clone came up once. The V call is TRBV3-1 (or the pseudogene TRBV3-2), the J call TRBJ2-1; TRBD2 matches 10 bases. Germline assignment: CDR1 LGHDT and CDR2 YNNKEL (reference sequence). The CDR3 covers 16 residues. Trimming at V came to 4 bases and at J to 5 bases, leaving 8 bases not matched to a gene. The CDR3 region is CASSPIAGGNHNEQFF. DNA of the CDR3: TGTGCCAGCAGCCCTATAGCGGGAGGCAACCACAATGAGCAGTTCTTC.

The chain recombines TRBV9 with TRBJ2-4, with 13 bases that match TRBD2. Germline CDR1 SGDLS, CDR2 YYNGEE. This CDR3 has 16 amino acids. V shed 4 bases, J shed 4 bases, and the junction held 5 bases outside the gene matches. The CDR3 nucleotides are TGTGCCAGCAGCCAACTAGCGGGGGGGCCGAAAAACATTCAGTACTTC. It translates to CASSQLAGGPKNIQYF.

The V gene is TRBV7-9, the J gene TRBJ2-5; 9 bases are shared with TRBD2. J was trimmed by 4 bases and V by 0 bases; bases with no gene match: 6. The germline V gene has CDR1 SEHNR and CDR2 FQNEAQ (reference sequence). This CDR3 region has 16 residues. The CDR3 DNA is TGTGCCAGCAGCTTAGCGTTTAGCGGGAGAGGAGAGACCCAGTACTTC. Translated, it gives CASSLAFSGRGETQYF.

The CDR3 DNA is TGTGCCAGGAGACAGGGGCCCGGGGACGGCTACACCTTC. Residues: CARRQGPGDGYTF. The gene calls are TRBV6-5 and TRBJ1-2, with 8 bases fitting TRBD1. CDR1 is MNHEY and CDR2 is SVGAGI in the germline V gene. Unmatched junction bases numbered 11, after V lost 9 bases and J lost 8 bases. This CDR3 comprises 13 residues.

The genes are TRBV19 and TRBJ2-6, with D uncertain. Germline CDR1 LNHDA, CDR2 SQIVND (reference sequence). V was clipped by 7 bases and J by 0 bases, with 16 bases between them. This CDR3 comprises 17 residues. The DNA for the CDR3 is TGTGCCAGTAATCGTGGGCTGTTCCTCTCTGGGGCCAACGTCCTGACTTTC. This sequence encodes CASNRGLFLSGANVLTF.

This clone is a singleton in its sample. The gene calls are TRBV6-2 or TRBV6-3 and TRBJ1-2; D remains ambiguous. The CDR3 runs 14 residues. Germline-derived CDR1 and CDR2 are MNHEY and SVGEGT. V lost 5 bases to trimming and J lost 3 bases, with 13 bases between them. The CDR3 sequence: CASSPRAVYYGYTF. The DNA for the CDR3 is TGTGCCAGCAGTCCGCGGGCGGTTTACTATGGCTACACCTTC.

Comment on this clone: The junction and the germline gene differ at one end; a read error may be behind it. The chain recombines TRBV5-1 with TRBJ2-1, with 8 bases that match TRBD2. CDR3 length: 15 amino acids. Germline CDR1 is SGHRS and CDR2 is YFSETQ. The CDR3 protein is CASSVTGRAYNEQFF. The CDR3 nucleotides are TGCGCCAGCAGCGTCACCGGGAGGGCCTATAATGAGCAGTTCTTC.

The rearrangement joins TRBV28 to TRBJ2-7, with 9 bases aligning to TRBD2. CDR1 is MDHEN, CDR2 SYDVKM, per germline. V was pared by 6 bases and J by 0 bases, with 0 bases of the junction left unmatched. This CDR3 has 13 residues. The CDR3 loop reads CASRLAGSYEQYF. CDR3 coding DNA: TGTGCCAGCAGACTAGCGGGCTCCTACGAGCAGTACTTC.

This clone was counted between two and nine times. The V call is TRBV7-2, the J call TRBJ2-5; D is perhaps TRBD2 (6 bases). Germline V gene lookup returns CDR1 SGHTA and CDR2 FQGNSA. This CDR3 region has 13 residues. Trimming took 8 bases from V and 5 from J, leaving 15 bases between them. CDR3 amino acids: CASLRSEGETQYF. CDR3 DNA: TGTGCCAGCCTGCGATCGGAGGGGGAGACCCAGTACTTC.

The chain links TRBV20-1 to TRBJ1-2; D might be TRBD1 (5 bases). V was pared by 5 bases and J by 8 bases, with 12 bases between. Germline values: CDR1 DFQATT, CDR2 SNEGSKA (reference sequence). The CDR3 contains 11 residues. The CDR3 loop reads CSAGQGGGYTF. The CDR3 DNA reads as TGCAGTGCTGGGCAGGGTGGGGGCTACACCTTC.

The chain has TRBV5-1 and TRBJ2-7; possible D gene TRBD2, 6 bases. The CDR3 covers 14 residues. V gave up 2 bases and J gave up 0 bases, with 9 bases separating them. CDR1 SGHRS and CDR2 YFSETQ come from the germline V gene. As DNA, the CDR3 is TGCGCCAGCAGCTTAAGGCGGGGCTCCTACGAGCAGTACTTC. Protein product: CASSLRRGSYEQYF.

This chain's CDR3 is CASSEAGTGPNTGELFF. For the CDR3, the DNA is TGTGCCAGCAGTGAAGCCGGGACAGGGCCGAACACCGGGGAGCTGTTTTTT. V gene TRBV2 combines with J gene TRBJ2-2; 9 bases fit TRBD1. V shed 0 bases, J shed 0 bases, and the junction held 2 bases outside the gene matches. CDR3 length: 17 residues. CDR1 and CDR2 from the germline V gene are SNHLY and FYNNEI. The entire variable domain, with the rest obtained from reference TRBV2 and TRBJ2-2, is as follows: EPEVTQTPSHQVTQMGQEVILRCVPISNHLYFYWYRQILGQKVEFLVSFYNNEISEKSEIFDDQFSVERPDGSNFTLKIRSTKLEDSAMYFCASSEAGTGPNTGELFFGEGSRLTVL.

The rearrangement uses TRBV28 and TRBJ1-2; 8 nucleotides align to TRBD1. Germline lookup yields CDR1 MDHEN and CDR2 SYDVKM. The CDR3 totals 15 residues. V was pared by 2 bases and J by 7 bases, with 9 bases of the junction left unmatched. CDR3 loop: CASSLPRQGLGGYTF. CDR3 in DNA: TGTGCCAGCAGTTTACCCCGACAGGGGCTGGGTGGCTACACCTTC.

The V and J genes are TRBV30 and TRBJ2-7; the match to TRBD2 covers 14 bases. Germline values: CDR1 GTSNPN, CDR2 SVGIG (reference sequence). With V trimmed by 0 bases and J by 7 bases, 5 bases remained unmatched. The CDR3 length is 15 residues. The CDR3 nucleotides are TGTGCCTGGAGTGTAGGACTAGCGGGAGGCGAGGAGCAGTACTTC. It encodes CAWSVGLAGGEEQYF. The variable domain in full, with the rest retrieved from reference TRBV30 and TRBJ2-7, is SQTIHQWPATLVQPVGSPLSLECTVEGTSNPNLYWYRQAAGRGLQLLFYSVGIGQISSEVPQNLSASRPQDRQFILSSKKLLLSDSGFYLCAWSVGLAGGEEQYFGPGTRLTVT.

V gene TRBV6-5 combines with J gene TRBJ1-5, with D possibly matching TRBD1 (6 bases). The CDR3 totals 15 residues. Germline V gene data show CDR1 as MNHEY and CDR2 as SVGAGI. Trimming left V 6 bases short and J 0 bases short, with 12 bases between. The CDR3 protein is CASSPRTVSNQPQHF. Here the CDR3 DNA reads TGTGCCAGCAGCCCAAGGACAGTTAGCAATCAGCCCCAGCATTTT.

The J gene is TRBJ2-3, the V gene TRBV6-2 or TRBV6-3, with D perhaps TRBD2 (6 bases). The V end was cut by 4 bases, the J end by 1 base, with 15 bases between. The CDR3 extends over 16 amino acids. Germline CDR1 is MNHEY and CDR2 is SVGEGT. CDR3 loop: CASSSNLARGTDTQYF. The CDR3 coding sequence is TGTGCCAGCAGTTCTAACCTAGCGAGGGGCACAGATACGCAGTATTTT.

This chain links TRBV15 with TRBJ2-7; D uncertain. The CDR3 is 12 residues long. CDR1 is LNHNV and CDR2 is YYDKDF in the germline V gene (reference sequence). V lost 4 bases to trimming and J lost 4 bases, with 8 bases between them. The CDR3 is CATSTVGYEQYF. The CDR3 bases are TGTGCCACCAGCACGGTTGGTTACGAGCAGTACTTC.